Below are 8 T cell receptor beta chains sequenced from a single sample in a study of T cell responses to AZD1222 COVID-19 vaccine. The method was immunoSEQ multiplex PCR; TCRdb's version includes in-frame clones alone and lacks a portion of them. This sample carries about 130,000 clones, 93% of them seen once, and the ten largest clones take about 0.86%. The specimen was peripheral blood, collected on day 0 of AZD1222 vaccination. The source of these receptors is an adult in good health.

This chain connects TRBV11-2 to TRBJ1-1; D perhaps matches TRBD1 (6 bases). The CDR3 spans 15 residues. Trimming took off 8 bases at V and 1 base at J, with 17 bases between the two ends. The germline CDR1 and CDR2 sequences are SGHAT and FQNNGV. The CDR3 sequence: CASSLRGAENTEAFF. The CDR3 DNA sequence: TGTGCCAGCTCCCTGAGGGGGGCTGAGAACACTGAAGCTTTCTTT.

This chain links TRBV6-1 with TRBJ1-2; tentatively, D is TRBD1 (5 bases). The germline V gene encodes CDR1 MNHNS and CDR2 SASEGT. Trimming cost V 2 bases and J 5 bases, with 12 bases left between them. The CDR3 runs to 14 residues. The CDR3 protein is CASSEQAGKYGYTF. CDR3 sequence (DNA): TGTGCCAGCAGTGAACAGGCAGGGAAATATGGCTACACCTTC.

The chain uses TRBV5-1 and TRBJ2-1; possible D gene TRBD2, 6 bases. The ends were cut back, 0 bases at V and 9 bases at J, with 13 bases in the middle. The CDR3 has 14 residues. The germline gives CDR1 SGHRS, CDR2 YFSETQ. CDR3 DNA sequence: TGCGCCAGCAGCTTGGCCGGGGGAAGGGGTGAGCAGTTCTTC. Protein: CASSLAGGRGEQFF.

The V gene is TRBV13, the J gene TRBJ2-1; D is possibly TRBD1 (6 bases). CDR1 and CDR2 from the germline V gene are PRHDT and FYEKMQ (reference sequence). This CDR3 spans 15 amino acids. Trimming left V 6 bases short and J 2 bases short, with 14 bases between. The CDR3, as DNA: TGTGCCAGCAGGGACCAAGGGGGTACCTACAATGAGCAGTTCTTC. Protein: CASRDQGGTYNEQFF.

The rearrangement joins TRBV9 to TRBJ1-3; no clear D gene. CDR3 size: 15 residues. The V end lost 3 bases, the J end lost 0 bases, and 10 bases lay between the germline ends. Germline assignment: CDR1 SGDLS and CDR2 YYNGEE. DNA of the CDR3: TGTGCCAGCAGCGAGGGTCACTACTCTGGAAACACCATATATTTT. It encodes CASSEGHYSGNTIYF.

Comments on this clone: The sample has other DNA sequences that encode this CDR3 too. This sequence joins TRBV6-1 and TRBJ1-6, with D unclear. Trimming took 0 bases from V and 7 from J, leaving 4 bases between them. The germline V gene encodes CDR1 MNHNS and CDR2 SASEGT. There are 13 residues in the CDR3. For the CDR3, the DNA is TGTGCCAGCAGTGAAGCGGAGAATTCACCCCTCCACTTT. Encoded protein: CASSEAENSPLHF.

CDR3 amino acids: CASSLGSTGVGTEAFF. DNA for the CDR3: TGCGCCAGCAGCTTGGGTTCAACAGGGGTTGGCACTGAAGCTTTCTTT. The chain joins TRBV5-1 to TRBJ1-1; 7 bases are a match to TRBD1. V lost 0 bases and J lost 4; bases outside the gene matches: 9. Germline V gene data show CDR1 as SGHRS and CDR2 as YFSETQ. The CDR3 contains 16 residues.

The CDR3 region is CASSQADREGEKLFF. The CDR3 DNA reads as TGCGCCAGCAGCCAAGCCGACAGGGAGGGTGAAAAACTGTTTTTT. V usage is TRBV4-1 and J usage is TRBJ1-4, with 7 nucleotides matching TRBD1. The V segment lost 1 base and the J segment 7 bases; nucleotides outside the gene matches: 6. Germline V CDR1 and CDR2: MGHRA, YSYEKL. CDR3 length: 15 amino acids.